These 5 T cell receptor beta chains came from one sample sequenced in a study of T cell changes during pregnancy in multiple sclerosis. Repertoires were generated with immunoSEQ multiplex PCR, while TCRdb's copy carries only in-frame clones and drops some. The sample yields over 50,000 clones, approximately 90% seen once. The sequences come from peripheral blood, collected in the first trimester of pregnancy. The receptors originated from a female donor in good health, enrolled as a control in a pregnancy study.

This rearrangement joins TRBV5-4 to TRBJ2-3; 10 nucleotides match TRBD2. The germline V gene has CDR1 SGHNT and CDR2 YYREEE (reference sequence). The CDR3 has 16 amino acids. J was trimmed by 2 bases and V by 4 bases; bases with no gene match: 7. The CDR3 DNA sequence: TGTGCCAGCAGCACCGGACTAGCGGTGCCCACAGATACGCAGTATTTT. Protein: CASSTGLAVPTDTQYF.

CDR3 bases: TGCGCCAGCAGCTTGGACAGGGGGATGAACACTGAAGCTTTCTTT. Its protein is CASSLDRGMNTEAFF. The gene calls are TRBV5-1 and TRBJ1-1, with 8 positions matching TRBD1. Germline values: CDR1 SGHRS, CDR2 YFSETQ. The CDR3 is 15 residues long. V lost 0 bases to trimming and J lost 0 bases; unmatched junction nucleotides: 1.

The chain couples TRBV30 to TRBJ1-3; no clear D. The ends were cut back, 0 bases at V and 5 bases at J, with 5 bases in the middle. CDR3 length: 12 amino acids. CDR1 is GTSNPN and CDR2 is SVGIG in the germline V gene (reference sequence). CDR3 sequence: CAWSVWRNTIYF. The CDR3 nucleotides are TGTGCCTGGAGTGTTTGGCGAAACACCATATATTTT. Full variable domain (rest looked up from reference TRBV30 and TRBJ1-3): SQTIHQWPATLVQPVGSPLSLECTVEGTSNPNLYWYRQAAGRGLQLLFYSVGIGQISSEVPQNLSASRPQDRQFILSSKKLLLSDSGFYLCAWSVWRNTIYFGEGSWLTVV.

V and J are TRBV12-5 and TRBJ1-1, with TRBD1 matching 8 bases. The CDR3 is 15 amino acids. CDR1 and CDR2 from the germline V gene are LGHNT and FRNRAP. After removal of 2 bases from V and 5 bases from J, the junction contained 7 bases not matched to a gene. The CDR3 DNA follows: TGTGCTAGTGGTTTGTCCACAGGGGGTCGGACTGAAGCTTTCTTT. This sequence encodes CASGLSTGGRTEAFF.

V and J are TRBV7-3 and TRBJ2-3, with D possibly TRBD2 on 5 matching bases. The CDR3 totals 14 residues. Trimming took off 0 bases at V and 8 bases at J, with 12 bases between the two ends. In germline, CDR1 is SGHTA, CDR2 FQGTGA. In DNA form, the CDR3 reads TGTGCCAGCAGCTTAACGGGGAGTGGAAGTACGCAGTATTTT. Its translation: CASSLTGSGSTQYF.